These 29 T cell receptor beta chains were sequenced from one sample in a study of T cells in Graves' hyperthyroidism and ophthalmopathy. The CDR3 regions of TCR beta were amplified from RNA transcripts. Initially, a first-round RT-PCR of the TCR CDR3 employed the HTBI primer set. Each CDR3 protein is one row after TCRdb ran MiXCR on the multiplex PCR reads. The sample records about 610,000 distinct CDR3 sequences, approximately 15% being singletons. The sequencing input was blood. The receptor source for this set is a middle-aged woman with Graves' ophthalmopathy.

This clonotype was seen many times. The rearrangement uses TRBV5-6 and TRBJ2-7; D is undetermined. V was shortened by 4 bases and J by 6 bases, with 8 bases between the two germline ends. The CDR3 has 11 residues. Germline loops: CDR1 SGHDT, CDR2 YYEEEE. CDR3 in DNA: TGTGCCAGCAGCAAAGTTGGCGAGCAGTACTTC. Its translation is CASSKVGEQYF.

The table lists this clonotype with a few counts. This chain connects TRBV29-1 to TRBJ1-1; weak D call: TRBD1 (6 bases). Germline loops: CDR1 SQVTM, CDR2 ANQGSEA. This CDR3 region has 13 residues. For the CDR3, the DNA is TGCACCCGGGGGCGGGAGGCGCCCACTGAAGCTTTCTTT. Translating it yields CTRGREAPTEAFF.

This chain uses TRBV29-1 with TRBJ2-5; 13 nucleotides match TRBD2. The CDR3 extends over 15 amino acids. Germline lookup yields CDR1 SQVTM and CDR2 ANQGSEA. The V gene end was trimmed by 5 bases and the J gene end by 5 bases; junction bases not matched to a gene: 8. The CDR3 protein is CSVLTSGRSGETQYF. As DNA, the CDR3 is TGCAGCGTTTTGACTAGCGGGAGGTCCGGGGAGACCCAGTACTTC.

This clonotype was seen a few times. With a much larger clone just one base away, this may be a read error. This rearrangement joins TRBV12-3 or TRBV12-4 to TRBJ1-1; no reliable D call. V lost 8 bases and J lost 6, with 13 bases in between. This CDR3 is built from 12 residues. DNA of the CDR3: TGTGCCAGCTCTACAGAGCGTTCTGAAGCTTTCTTT. Its translation is CASSTERSEAFF.

The chain employs TRBV19 and TRBJ1-5, with TRBD1 matching 9 bases. The CDR3 spans 19 residues. J lost 4 bases, V lost 3 bases, and 16 bases had no gene match. The germline V gene encodes CDR1 LNHDA and CDR2 SQIVND (reference sequence). The CDR3 is CASSIRLGTGRIGNQPQHF. For the CDR3, the DNA is TGTGCCAGTAGTATCCGATTGGGGACAGGGCGTATAGGGAATCAGCCCCAGCATTTT.

In this sample, this clonotype turned up many times. The chain carries TRBV12-3 or TRBV12-4 and TRBJ2-5; D is tentatively TRBD1 or TRBD2 (6 bases each). The CDR3 runs to 18 residues. V lost 7 bases and J lost 3, with 27 bases in between. The CDR3 protein is CASKPNGGHLTAKETQYF. The CDR3 nucleotides are TGTGCCAGCAAGCCGAATGGGGGGCACTTGACAGCGAAAGAGACCCAGTACTTC.

The CDR3 here is CASSPPGQTAKNIQYF. Here the CDR3 DNA reads TGTGCCAGCAGTCCCCCCGGACAGACAGCCAAAAACATTCAGTACTTC. The chain employs TRBV28 and TRBJ2-4, with D maybe TRBD1 (6 bases). In germline, CDR1 is MDHEN, CDR2 SYDVKM. Trimming left V 5 bases short and J 0 bases short, with 14 bases between. CDR3 length: 16 residues.

This clonotype was seen many times. V and J are TRBV19 and TRBJ2-7; 13 nucleotides match TRBD2. With V trimmed by 10 bases and J by 2 bases, 5 bases remained unmatched. In germline, CDR1 is LNHDA, CDR2 SQIVND (reference sequence). CDR3 size: 14 residues. CDR3: CATSGTSGAYEQYF. The CDR3 DNA is TGTGCCACTTCCGGGACTAGCGGGGCCTACGAGCAGTACTTC.

This clonotype was seen many times. V gene TRBV6-1 combines with J gene TRBJ1-2, with D perhaps matching TRBD1 (5 bases). Germline V gene data show CDR1 as MNHNS and CDR2 as SASEGT. CDR3 size: 16 residues. The V gene lost 4 bases and the J gene lost 2 bases, with 17 bases spanning the gap. The CDR3 bases are TGTGCCAGCAGTGGTTCCGGGACGATGAGGAACTATGGCTACACCTTC. It specifies CASSGSGTMRNYGYTF.

Many counts were recorded for this clonotype. This rearrangement joins TRBV5-1 to TRBJ2-4; 9 bases align to TRBD1. Trimming took 3 bases from V and 8 from J; bases not matched to a gene: 0. Per germline, CDR1 SGHRS and CDR2 YFSETQ. The CDR3 totals 12 residues. CDR3 protein: CASSWDRDIQYF. CDR3 nucleotides: TGCGCCAGCAGCTGGGACAGGGACATTCAGTACTTC.

This clonotype was counted many times. J is TRBJ1-3 and V is TRBV12-5, with D possibly matching TRBD1 (6 bases). The CDR3 length is 16 residues. Germline values: CDR1 LGHNT, CDR2 FRNRAP. V shed 0 bases and J shed 0 bases, with 9 bases lying between them. The CDR3 DNA reads TGTGCTAGTGGTTTGGTCGCCAGGGGCTCTGGAAACACCATATATTTT. This encodes CASGLVARGSGNTIYF.

The chain joins TRBV20-1 to TRBJ1-2; the match to TRBD1 covers 8 bases. Trimming cost V 6 bases and J 7 bases; bases outside gene matches: 10. Germline CDR1 and CDR2: DFQATT and SNEGSKA (reference sequence). The CDR3 consists of 13 residues. CDR3 in DNA: TGCAGTGCCGAGACAGGGGCTTCCGGTGGCTACACCTTC. It yields the protein CSAETGASGGYTF.

This clonotype came up once. The chain joins TRBV7-8 to TRBJ2-7, with D perhaps assigned TRBD1 or TRBD2 (5 bases each). Looked up from germline, CDR1 is SGHVS and CDR2 is FQNEAQ. Trimming took off 5 bases at V and 5 bases at J, with 25 bases between the two ends. The CDR3 consists of 17 residues. The CDR3 coding sequence is TGTGCCAGCAGCCGAAATTCCCTCATCCGGGGACCCAACGAGCAGTACTTC. It is translated as CASSRNSLIRGPNEQYF.

This clonotype was seen ten or more times. V is TRBV27 and J is TRBJ2-7, with TRBD2 as a possible D gene (5 bases). V was cut by 0 bases and J by 3 bases, with 6 bases left in between. The CDR3 length is 13 residues. The germline gives CDR1 MNHEY, CDR2 SMNVEV (reference sequence). CDR3 DNA sequence: TGTGCCAGCAGTTTATCAGCGGTCTACGAGCAGTACTTC. Translated, it gives CASSLSAVYEQYF.

This clonotype has ten or more counts. V is TRBV12-3 or TRBV12-4 and J is TRBJ2-7; a weak D match, TRBD1 (6 bases). The CDR3 has 12 residues. The V end lost 6 bases, the J end lost 7 bases, and 13 bases lay between the germline ends. The chain's CDR3 is CASRLDSGEQYF. CDR3 in DNA: TGTGCCAGCAGACTGGACAGCGGTGAGCAGTACTTC.

This clonotype has just a few counts. The chain has TRBV6-1 and TRBJ2-5, with 7 bases matching TRBD2. CDR1 MNHNS and CDR2 SASEGT come from the germline V gene. This CDR3 is 15 amino acids long. V shed 6 bases and J 2 bases; nucleotides not matched to a gene: 9. CDR3 sequence: CASRKQLAQQETQYF. DNA for the CDR3: TGTGCCAGCAGAAAACAACTAGCGCAACAAGAGACCCAGTACTTC.

A note on this clonotype: Given a much more abundant clone one base away, this may be a read error. The chain is built from TRBV9 and TRBJ1-1, with D perhaps matching TRBD1 (6 bases). Looked up from germline, CDR1 is SGDLS and CDR2 is YYNGEE. The CDR3 length is 14 residues. The CDR3 coding sequence is TGTGCCAGCAGTTCGGGACACGGGGGGACTGGAGCTTTCTTT. Protein product: CASSSGHGGTGAFF.

The chain recombines TRBV6-5 with TRBJ1-1, with D possibly being TRBD1 (6 bases). The CDR3 runs to 13 residues. Germline-derived CDR1 and CDR2 are MNHEY and SVGAGI. V lost 2 bases to trimming and J lost 7 bases, with 11 bases between them. The CDR3 here is CASSYLDRFEAFF. The CDR3 DNA reads TGTGCCAGCAGTTACCTTGACAGGTTTGAAGCTTTCTTT.

This clonotype showed up many times. J is TRBJ2-5 and V is TRBV20-1, with 10 bases matching TRBD2. The V gene's germline CDR1 is DFQATT and CDR2 SNEGSKA (reference sequence). The CDR3 spans 16 residues. V was clipped by 0 bases and J by 4 bases; unmatched bases: 8. The CDR3: CSARDQSSGRGETQYF. In DNA form, the CDR3 reads TGCAGTGCTAGAGATCAATCCAGCGGGAGGGGAGAGACCCAGTACTTC.

For this clonotype: Just one base apart from a much larger clone, this may be a read error. This rearrangement joins TRBV28 to TRBJ2-4, with TRBD1 matching over 11 bases. The CDR3 spans 14 residues. CDR1 and CDR2 (germline): MDHEN, SYDVKM. The CDR3: CASSPGTGGYIQCF. As DNA, the CDR3 is TGTGCCAGCAGTCCTGGGACAGGGGGATACATTCAGTGCTTC.

J is TRBJ1-1 and V is TRBV6-2 or TRBV6-3; TRBD1 agrees at 11 bases. The CDR3 totals 15 residues. V shed 4 bases, J shed 4 bases, and the junction held 5 bases outside the gene matches. The germline CDR1 and CDR2 sequences are MNHEY and SVGEGT. In nucleotides, the CDR3 is TGTGCCAGCAGTTGGGGTGGGACAGGGGGCACTGAAGCTTTCTTT. It yields the protein CASSWGGTGGTEAFF.

The sample holds many counts of this clonotype. This chain joins TRBV6-2 or TRBV6-3 and TRBJ2-7, with 10 nucleotides matching TRBD2. The CDR3 has 15 residues. V trimming: 4 bases; J trimming: 3 bases; junction bases outside the gene matches: 6. CDR1 and CDR2 (germline): MNHEY, SVGEGT. CDR3 in amino acids: CASSSLASGSYEQYF. The DNA of the CDR3 is TGTGCCAGCAGTTCATTGGCTAGCGGGAGCTACGAGCAGTACTTC.

This clonotype was seen at least ten times. This rearrangement joins TRBV7-8 to TRBJ2-5, with a weak D call TRBD2 (6 bases). Trimming stripped 7 bases from V and 5 bases from J, with 20 bases between. From germline, CDR1 is SGHVS and CDR2 FQNEAQ. The CDR3 is 15 amino acids. This CDR3 reads CASMERDWLGETQYF. For the CDR3, the DNA is TGTGCCAGCATGGAAAGGGACTGGCTTGGTGAGACCCAGTACTTC.

This clonotype was recorded at least ten times. The chain couples TRBV10-3 to TRBJ1-2; maybe TRBD1 (5 bases). This CDR3 contains 13 residues. V lost 0 bases to trimming and J lost 8 bases, with 10 bases between them. Per the germline V gene, CDR1 is ENHRY and CDR2 is SYGVKD. The CDR3 DNA sequence: TGTGCCATCAGTGAGTCGGGGCTGGAGGGCTACACCTTC. It encodes CAISESGLEGYTF.

This clonotype has at least ten counts. This sequence joins TRBV7-2 and TRBJ1-1; D perhaps matches TRBD1 (5 bases). Germline loops: CDR1 SGHTA, CDR2 FQGNSA. Trimming stripped 5 bases from V and 4 bases from J, with 17 bases between. This CDR3 is 15 amino acids long. CDR3 loop: CASSQWKAGPTEAFF. The DNA of the CDR3 is TGTGCCAGCAGCCAATGGAAAGCGGGGCCCACTGAAGCTTTCTTT.

This clonotype was seen at least ten times. This chain links TRBV15 with TRBJ2-5; 8 positions match TRBD2. Germline loops: CDR1 LNHNV, CDR2 YYDKDF (reference sequence). This CDR3 has 15 amino acids. Trimming at V came to 5 bases and at J to 2 bases, leaving 7 bases not matched to a gene. CDR3 in amino acids: CATSGRGGRQETQYF. Written as DNA, the CDR3 is TGTGCCACCAGCGGTCGCGGGGGGCGGCAAGAGACCCAGTACTTC.

This clonotype was detected ten times or more. The J gene is TRBJ2-7, the V gene TRBV20-1; D is unresolved. Germline V gene lookup returns CDR1 DFQATT and CDR2 SNEGSKA (reference sequence). This CDR3 is built from 12 residues. The V end was cut by 1 base, the J end by 6 bases, with 10 bases between. CDR3 in DNA: TGCAGTGCTAGAGCGATGGGCGCCGAGCAGTACTTC. As protein: CSARAMGAEQYF.

This clonotype was recorded many times. The J gene is TRBJ2-7, the V gene TRBV19; the D gene is possibly TRBD2 (6 bases). Germline V CDR1 and CDR2: LNHDA, SQIVND (reference sequence). This CDR3 contains 14 residues. V gave up 1 base and J gave up 3 bases, with 10 bases separating them. The CDR3 nucleotides are TGTGCCAGTAGTATAGCCTACGGGGGCTACGAGCAGTACTTC. Translating gives CASSIAYGGYEQYF.

This clonotype was recorded a few times. The chain is built from TRBV28 and TRBJ2-7, with D possibly matching TRBD2 (6 bases). With 3 bases removed from V and 7 bases from J, the gap between germline ends came to 19 bases. The CDR3 is 15 residues long. In germline, CDR1 is MDHEN, CDR2 SYDVKM. The CDR3 DNA reads as TGTGCCAGCAGTTTGTTCGAGAGGGGACTGGGGGAGCAGTACTTC. Translated, it gives CASSLFERGLGEQYF.